A single sample is the source of the 8 T cell receptor beta chains below, sequenced in a study of blood T cell repertoires in COVID-19. This table comes from immunoSEQ multiplex PCR, and its TCRdb copy is limited to in-frame clones, with some not included. The sample shows 200,000 or so clones, about four fifths of them seen only once. Sequencing used PBMCs or T cells enriched from blood (not recorded which). The receptors come from a woman between 45 and 65 years old who had been exposed to COVID-19.

The V gene is TRBV2, the J gene TRBJ2-5, with D perhaps matching TRBD1 (5 bases). CDR3 length equals 12 residues. Germline loops: CDR1 SNHLY, CDR2 FYNNEI. The ends were cut back, 9 bases at V and 5 bases at J, with 13 bases in the middle. As DNA, the CDR3 is TGTGCCAGTACAGGTGAAGGGGAGACCCAGTACTTC. Protein: CASTGEGETQYF. Based on the CDR3 plus reference TRBV2 and TRBJ2-5, the full variable domain is EPEVTQTPSHQVTQMGQEVILRCVPISNHLYFYWYRQILGQKVEFLVSFYNNEISEKSEIFDDQFSVERPDGSNFTLKIRSTKLEDSAMYFCASTGEGETQYFGPGTRLLVL.

This chain uses TRBV18 with TRBJ1-1; the D gene is possibly TRBD1 (6 bases). Trimming left V 4 bases short and J 3 bases short, with 12 bases between. The CDR3 extends over 14 amino acids. Germline assignment: CDR1 KGHSH and CDR2 LQKENI. The CDR3 coding sequence is TGTGCCAGCTCACAAACAGGGAGGGACACTGAAGCTTTCTTT. This translates into CASSQTGRDTEAFF. The full variable domain, its missing parts supplied by reference TRBV18 and TRBJ1-1, is NAGVMQNPRHLVRRRGQEARLRCSPMKGHSHVYWYRQLPEEGLKFMVYLQKENIIDESGMPKERFSAEFPKEGPSILRIQQVVRGDSAAYFCASSQTGRDTEAFFGQGTRLTVV.

The chain uses TRBV7-9 and TRBJ1-2, with TRBD1 identical over 11 bases. With 0 bases clipped from V and 3 bases from J, the junction kept 6 bases outside the gene matches. Per the germline V gene, CDR1 is SEHNR and CDR2 is FQNEAQ (reference sequence). CDR3 length: 17 residues. CDR3 protein: CASSLADGTGGYYGYTF. CDR3 DNA: TGTGCCAGCAGCTTAGCCGATGGGACAGGGGGATACTATGGCTACACCTTC.

This clone was observed a single time. V is TRBV27 and J is TRBJ2-3; D ambiguous. The V end lost 5 bases, the J end lost 1 base, and 13 bases lay between the germline ends. This CDR3 region has 15 residues. CDR1 and CDR2 (germline): MNHEY, SMNVEV (reference sequence). The DNA for the CDR3 is TGTGCCAGCAGTCGCCTCCTTGGAGGCACAGATACGCAGTATTTT. Encoded protein: CASSRLLGGTDTQYF.

The CDR3 sequence: CASSLDRGPNQPQHF. CDR3 DNA: TGCGCCAGCAGCTTGGACAGGGGGCCAAATCAGCCCCAGCATTTT. The gene calls are TRBV5-1 and TRBJ1-5; 9 bases agree with TRBD1. There are 15 residues in the CDR3. Germline CDR1 and CDR2: SGHRS and YFSETQ. Unmatched junction bases numbered 2, after V lost 0 bases and J lost 4 bases.

J is TRBJ1-1 and V is TRBV10-3; D not resolved. The CDR3 covers 15 residues. The germline V gene has CDR1 ENHRY and CDR2 SYGVKD. Deletions cut 5 bases from V and 0 bases from J, with 13 bases between. The CDR3: CAISRRSFMNTEAFF. CDR3 nucleotides: TGTGCCATCAGTAGAAGGAGCTTCATGAACACTGAAGCTTTCTTT.

This clone has a handful of counts. The chain employs TRBV7-8 and TRBJ1-5; TRBD1 agrees at 8 bases. Germline values: CDR1 SGHVS, CDR2 FQNEAQ. Trimming removed 1 base from V and 3 bases from J; junction bases left unmatched: 5. This CDR3 is 16 amino acids long. In DNA, the CDR3 is TGTGCCAGCAGCTTAGGGACAGGGTTCCTCAATCAGCCCCAGCATTTT. Translation: CASSLGTGFLNQPQHF.

This CDR3 is CASSRTGTGGNTDTQYF. CDR3 bases: TGTGCCAGCAGCCGCACCGGGACAGGGGGCAACACAGATACGCAGTATTTT. The V and J genes are TRBV5-6 and TRBJ2-3, with TRBD1 matching over 12 bases. This CDR3 has 17 amino acids. V shed 4 bases, J shed 2 bases, and the junction held 8 bases outside the gene matches. CDR1 is SGHDT and CDR2 is YYEEEE in the germline V gene.